The 21 T cell receptor beta chains presented below share a single source sample, sequenced in a study of blood T cells in healthy people across ages. The use of a sample-barcoded 5' primer and a J-beta primer mix characterized a second PCR of about 7 to 12 cycles. TCRdb passed the 5' RACE reads through MiXCR, listing each CDR3 protein once. Among hundreds of thousands of distinct CDR3 sequences, approximately 35% were seen once, and the ten largest hold under 15%. Input material: blood. The origin of the receptors is a man aged 18-30 years in good health.

This clonotype was found a few times. CDR3 coding DNA: TGTGCCAGCAGCTTAGACAGGGGGCCTAGCAATCAGCCCCAGCATTTT. Translated, it gives CASSLDRGPSNQPQHF. The chain joins TRBV7-9 to TRBJ1-5; 9 positions match TRBD1. This CDR3 has 16 residues. V was clipped by 1 base and J by 0 bases; unmatched bases: 1. Germline V gene lookup returns CDR1 SEHNR and CDR2 FQNEAQ (reference sequence).

V and J are TRBV2 and TRBJ2-1, with a possible D match to TRBD2 (6 bases). The closer fit of TRBJ2-7 to the DNA end suggests the J call may be wrong. This CDR3 region has 16 residues. CDR1 and CDR2 from the germline V gene are SNHLY and FYNNEI. CDR3 amino acids: CASSEQEGSSGDEQYF. The CDR3 DNA reads as TGTGCCAGCAGTGAACAGGAGGGCAGTAGTGGGGATGAGCAGTACTTC.

With regard to this clonotype: This may come from a read error, since a much larger clone is one base off. The rearrangement joins TRBV20-1 to TRBJ2-1, with D perhaps assigned TRBD1 or TRBD2 (5 bases each). From germline, CDR1 is DFQATT and CDR2 SNEGSKA (reference sequence). V dropped 5 bases and J dropped 13 bases, with 18 bases sitting between them. This CDR3 is 12 amino acids long. For the CDR3, the DNA is TGCAGTGCTCCGGGACCCTGGGAGACCCAGTTCTTC. It translates to CSAPGPWETQFF.

This clonotype has a handful of counts. The V call is TRBV9, the J call TRBJ2-1, with D tentatively TRBD2 (5 bases). With 3 bases removed from V and 12 bases from J, the gap between germline ends came to 16 bases. The CDR3 has 13 amino acids. CDR1 and CDR2 from the germline V gene are SGDLS and YYNGEE. CDR3: CASSAGWAEAQFF. The CDR3 bases are TGTGCCAGCAGCGCGGGGTGGGCAGAAGCGCAGTTCTTC.

The chain employs TRBV6-2 or TRBV6-3 and TRBJ2-5; D remains unclear. Trimming took off 4 bases at V and 11 bases at J, with 11 bases between the two ends. The CDR3 is made up of 11 amino acids. Germline values: CDR1 MNHEY, CDR2 SVGEGT. The CDR3, as DNA: TGTGCCAGCAGTTTTCAGGCTGAGCAGTACTTC. Its protein is CASSFQAEQYF.

A word on this clonotype: This sequence may be a read error, since a much larger clone differs from it by one base. V and J are TRBV7-6 and TRBJ2-1; 16 nucleotides align to TRBD2. V gave up 5 bases and J gave up 0 bases; unmatched junction bases: 10. The CDR3 length is 20 residues. The germline CDR1 and CDR2 sequences are SGHVS and FNYEAQ. CDR3 bases: TGTGCCAGCAGCCAGTGGGCCGGGACTAGCGGGGGGGGCTCCTACAATGAGCAGTTCTTC. Residues: CASSQWAGTSGGGSYNEQFF.

The chain is built from TRBV7-2 and TRBJ2-1, with TRBD1 matching 7 bases. CDR3 length: 14 residues. The V gene end was trimmed by 8 bases and the J gene end by 8 bases; junction bases not matched to a gene: 12. From germline, CDR1 is SGHTA and CDR2 FQGNSA. The CDR3 region has the DNA TGTGCCAGCTGTCGCGACAGGGTTTCAGATGAGCAGTTCTTC. Protein product: CASCRDRVSDEQFF.

The chain couples TRBV7-9 to TRBJ2-1; D is possibly TRBD1 (6 bases). Trimming removed 0 bases at V and 0 bases at J, with 15 bases between. Germline CDR1 and CDR2: SEHNR and FQNEAQ (reference sequence). The CDR3 has 18 residues. CDR3 coding DNA: TGTGCCAGCAGCTTAGCGGCAGGGGCCCCGAGCTCCTACAATGAGCAGTTCTTC. Its translation is CASSLAAGAPSSYNEQFF.

This clonotype was recorded many times. V usage is TRBV12-3 or TRBV12-4 and J usage is TRBJ1-5, with D hard to call. There are 12 residues in the CDR3. Trimming pared 6 bases from V and 9 bases from J, leaving 12 bases between. CDR3 sequence reads: CASSPGLRPQHF. For the CDR3, the DNA is TGTGCCAGCAGCCCGGGCCTTAGGCCCCAGCATTTT.

This clonotype was found a few times. The rearrangement links TRBV19 to TRBJ1-5; unclear D gene. Trimming took 4 bases from V and 7 from J, leaving 8 bases between them. There are 12 residues in the CDR3. Germline V lookup: CDR1 LNHDA, CDR2 SQIVND (reference sequence). CDR3 amino acids: CASSKEGQPQHF. DNA of the CDR3: TGTGCCAGTAGTAAGGAAGGCCAGCCCCAGCATTTT.

The CDR3 sequence: CASSLNLGTDTQYF. As DNA, the CDR3 is TGCGCCAGCAGCTTGAACCTTGGCACAGATACGCAGTATTTT. The chain has TRBV5-1 and TRBJ2-3; D not certain. The CDR3 spans 14 residues. The V gene's germline CDR1 is SGHRS and CDR2 YFSETQ. Trimming left V 1 base short and J 1 base short, with 7 bases between.

As regards this clonotype: The junction and the germline gene differ at one end; a read error may be behind it. J is TRBJ2-3 and V is TRBV9, with TRBD2 matching over 7 bases. Germline V gene data show CDR1 as SGDLS and CDR2 as YYNGEE. This CDR3 contains 16 residues. CDR3 loop: CANSGKSGTSTDTQYF. CDR3 DNA sequence: TGTGCCAACAGCGGGAAATCTGGGACTAGCACAGATACGCAGTATTTT.

The V call is TRBV10-3, the J call TRBJ1-1, with D maybe TRBD1 (5 bases). This CDR3 is 15 amino acids long. The V gene's germline CDR1 is ENHRY and CDR2 SYGVKD. Trimming removed 0 bases at V and 1 base at J, with 9 bases between. CDR3: CAISESKQANTEAFF. CDR3 DNA sequence: TGTGCCATCAGTGAGTCGAAACAGGCGAACACTGAAGCTTTCTTT.

This clonotype was picked up many times. J is TRBJ2-3 and V is TRBV20-1; possibly TRBD2 for D (6 bases). From germline, CDR1 is DFQATT and CDR2 SNEGSKA (reference sequence). The CDR3 is 17 residues long. The V end lost 5 bases, the J end lost 0 bases, and 21 bases lay between the germline ends. CDR3 coding DNA: TGCAGTGCTTCTCCTGGAGGGCGTCATAGGAGCACAGATACGCAGTATTTT. This translates into CSASPGGRHRSTDTQYF.

The chain employs TRBV14 and TRBJ2-5; 9 nucleotides align to TRBD2. The V and J ends lost 1 base and 11 bases, in that order; junction bases with no gene match: 11. The germline gives CDR1 SGHDN, CDR2 FVKESK. The CDR3 has 15 amino acids. CDR3 DNA: TGTGCCAGCAGCCAAGGTTCTAGCGGGATCGGTGAGCAGTACTTC. Its translation is CASSQGSSGIGEQYF.

The chain carries TRBV7-9 and TRBJ2-5; possible D gene TRBD1, 6 bases. The CDR3 loop spans 15 amino acids. Germline CDR1 reads SEHNR; CDR2 reads FQNEAQ (reference sequence). Trimming pared 1 base from V and 1 base from J, leaving 10 bases between. CDR3 nucleotide sequence: TGTGCCAGCAGCTTAGAACAGGGTATCCAAGAGACCCAGTACTTC. Translation gives CASSLEQGIQETQYF.

The rearrangement links TRBV10-3 to TRBJ1-5; TRBD1 is a possible D gene (5 bases). The ends were cut back, 5 bases at V and 6 bases at J, with 14 bases in the middle. The CDR3 runs 14 residues. CDR1 is ENHRY, CDR2 SYGVKD, per germline. The CDR3 spells CAISRDVTGQPQHF. The CDR3 nucleotides read TGTGCCATCAGTCGGGACGTTACCGGTCAGCCCCAGCATTTT.

This chain joins TRBV4-2 and TRBJ1-1; weak D call: TRBD1 (6 bases). The V gene's germline CDR1 is LGHNA and CDR2 YNFKEQ. V lost 4 bases, J lost 1 base, and 16 bases lay in between. The CDR3 spans 16 residues. The CDR3, as DNA: TGTGCCAGCAGCCCAGACAGGAGAGGGTGGAACACTGAAGCTTTCTTT. Amino acids: CASSPDRRGWNTEAFF.

A few counts support this clonotype. This chain uses TRBV12-3 or TRBV12-4 with TRBJ2-5, with 7 bases matching TRBD2. CDR3 length equals 17 residues. V trimming: 3 bases; J trimming: 1 base; junction bases outside the gene matches: 11. CDR3 region: CASSFKTSHASQETQYF. The CDR3 coding sequence is TGTGCCAGCAGTTTCAAGACTAGCCACGCTTCCCAAGAGACCCAGTACTTC.

The chain couples TRBV9 to TRBJ2-1; perhaps TRBD1 as D (6 bases). The germline V and J ends were trimmed by 0 bases and 5 bases, with 12 bases remaining between them. The CDR3 contains 15 residues. Germline V CDR1 and CDR2: SGDLS, YYNGEE. CDR3 sequence reads: CASSVEGTRNNEQFF. The CDR3 bases are TGTGCCAGCAGCGTAGAGGGGACAAGGAACAATGAGCAGTTCTTC.

The rearrangement uses TRBV7-6 and TRBJ2-4; 7 bases are shared with TRBD2. The better agreement between TRBJ2-7 and the DNA end casts doubt on the J call. CDR1 SGHVS and CDR2 FNYEAQ come from the germline V gene. CDR3 length: 16 residues. In DNA form, the CDR3 reads TGTGCCAGCAGCCCCCAGCCTGGCGGGAGCTCCTACGAGCAGTACTTC. Its translation is CASSPQPGGSSYEQYF.